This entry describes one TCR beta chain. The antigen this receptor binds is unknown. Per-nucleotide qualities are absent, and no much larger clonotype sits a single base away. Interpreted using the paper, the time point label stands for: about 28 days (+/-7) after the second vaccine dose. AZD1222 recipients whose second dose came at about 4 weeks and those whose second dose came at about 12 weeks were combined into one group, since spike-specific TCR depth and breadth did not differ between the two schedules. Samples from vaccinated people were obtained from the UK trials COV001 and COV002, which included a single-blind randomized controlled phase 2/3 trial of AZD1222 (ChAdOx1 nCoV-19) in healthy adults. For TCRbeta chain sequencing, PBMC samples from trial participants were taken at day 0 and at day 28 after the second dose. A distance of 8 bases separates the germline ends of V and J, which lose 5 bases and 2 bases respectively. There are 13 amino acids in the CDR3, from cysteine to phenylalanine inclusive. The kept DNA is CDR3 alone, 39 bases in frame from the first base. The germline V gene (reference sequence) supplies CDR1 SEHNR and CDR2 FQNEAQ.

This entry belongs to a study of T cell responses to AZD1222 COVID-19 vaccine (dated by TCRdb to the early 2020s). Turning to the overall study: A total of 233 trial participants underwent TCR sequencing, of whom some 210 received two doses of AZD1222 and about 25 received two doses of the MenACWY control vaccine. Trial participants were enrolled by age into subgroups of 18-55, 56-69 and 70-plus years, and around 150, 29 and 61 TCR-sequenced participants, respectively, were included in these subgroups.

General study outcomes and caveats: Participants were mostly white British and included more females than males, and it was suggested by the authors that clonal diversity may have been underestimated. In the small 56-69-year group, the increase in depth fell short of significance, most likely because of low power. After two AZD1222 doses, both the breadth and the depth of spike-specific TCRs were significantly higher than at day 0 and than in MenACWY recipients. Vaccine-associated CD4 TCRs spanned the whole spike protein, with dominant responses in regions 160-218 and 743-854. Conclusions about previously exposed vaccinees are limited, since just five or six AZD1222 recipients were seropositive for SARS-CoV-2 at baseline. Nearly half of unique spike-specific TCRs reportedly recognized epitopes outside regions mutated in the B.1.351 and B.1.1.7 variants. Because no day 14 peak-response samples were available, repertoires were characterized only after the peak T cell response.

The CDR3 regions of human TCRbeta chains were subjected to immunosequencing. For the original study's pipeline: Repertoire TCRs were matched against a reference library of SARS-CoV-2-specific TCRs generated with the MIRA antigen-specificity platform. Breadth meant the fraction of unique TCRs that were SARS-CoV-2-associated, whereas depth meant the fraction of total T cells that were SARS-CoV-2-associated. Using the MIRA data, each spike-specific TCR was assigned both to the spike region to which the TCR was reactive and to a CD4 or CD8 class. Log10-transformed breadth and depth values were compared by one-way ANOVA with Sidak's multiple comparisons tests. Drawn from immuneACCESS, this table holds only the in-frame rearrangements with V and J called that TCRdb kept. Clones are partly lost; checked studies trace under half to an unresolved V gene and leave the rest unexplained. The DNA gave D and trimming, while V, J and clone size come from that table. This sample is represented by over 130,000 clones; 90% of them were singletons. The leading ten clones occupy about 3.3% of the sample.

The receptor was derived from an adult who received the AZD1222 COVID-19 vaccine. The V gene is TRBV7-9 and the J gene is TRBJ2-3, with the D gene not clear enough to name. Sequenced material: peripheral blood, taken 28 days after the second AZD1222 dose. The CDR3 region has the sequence CASSPPDTDTQYF. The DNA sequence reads TGTGCCAGCAGCCCACCCGACACAGATACGCAGTATTTT.